This T cell receptor (beta chain) was recovered during a study of Tregs in tolerant kidney transplant recipients. Study results and caveats: The small number of patients limits these findings pending further validation. Expanding Tregs on activated donor B cells appeared to best identify donor-specific TCRbeta clones. For some patients, primers changed over time, blocking nucleotide-level comparison.

The table lists this clone with a count of one. Its target is unknown. The table came from immunoSEQ multiplex PCR; TCRdb's copy has only in-frame clones and leaves some out. The sample includes around 78,000 clones, 91% of them seen just once. Unstimulated Tregs (CD4+CD25+CD127-) and CD4+CD25- non-Tregs were sorted from PBMCs. The TCR was taken from a human donor who received a combined kidney and bone marrow transplant. Material: Tregs from blood, obtained before the transplant.

This CDR3 reads CASSATGGPYNEQFF. The CDR3 DNA reads TGTGCCAGCAGCGCCACAGGGGGCCCTTACAATGAGCAGTTCTTC. The V call is TRBV9, the J call TRBJ2-1; 9 bases fit TRBD1. V lost 3 bases, J lost 4 bases, and 5 bases stayed unmatched. CDR1 and CDR2 (germline): SGDLS, YYNGEE. This CDR3 spans 15 amino acids.